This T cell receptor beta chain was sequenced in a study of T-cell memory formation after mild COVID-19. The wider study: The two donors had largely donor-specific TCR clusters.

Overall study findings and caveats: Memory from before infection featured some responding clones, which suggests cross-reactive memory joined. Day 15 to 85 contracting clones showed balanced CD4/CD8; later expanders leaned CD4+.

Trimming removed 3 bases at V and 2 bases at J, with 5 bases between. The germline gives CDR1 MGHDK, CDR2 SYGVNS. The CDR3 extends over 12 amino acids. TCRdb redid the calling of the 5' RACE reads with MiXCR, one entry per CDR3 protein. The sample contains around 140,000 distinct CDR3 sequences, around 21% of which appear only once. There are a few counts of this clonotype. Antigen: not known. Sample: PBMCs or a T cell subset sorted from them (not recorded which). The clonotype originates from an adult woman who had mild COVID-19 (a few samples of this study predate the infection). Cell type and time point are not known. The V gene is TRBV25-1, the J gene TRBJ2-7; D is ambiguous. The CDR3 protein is CASSEVAYEQYF. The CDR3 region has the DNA TGTGCCAGCAGTGAGGTAGCCTACGAGCAGTACTTC.